Sequencing of this TCR beta chain was carried out in a study of radiotherapy plus CTLA-4 blockade in lung cancer listed by TCRdb under 2018. Regarding the research as a whole: Objective responses were observed in 18% of enrolled patients, and disease control was achieved in 30% to 40%.

Beyond this particular receptor, the publication reports: The strongest predictors of response were reported to be early dynamic shifts in blood T cell clones along with a rise in serum interferon-beta following radiation. After treatment with radiotherapy and ipilimumab, TCR clones that came from tumors expanded in the peripheral blood.

Concerning this clone itself: Its antigen is still unknown. Per-base qualities were not stored, and no clone one base away is much larger.

Library prep was done by the immunoSEQ multiplex PCR assay. The source is immuneACCESS, and TCRdb retained only in-frame sequences with V and J called. Part of the clones is not carried over; for the studies checked, unresolved V genes explain less than half of this, and the remainder is unexplained. The sample records about 98,000 clones, 82% of which are singletons. The ten largest clones take up 3% to 4% of the sample. In this study, focal radiation therapy paired with CTLA-4 blockade (ipilimumab) was tested in patients who had chemo-refractory metastatic non-small-cell lung cancer. Based on the germline V gene, the CDR1 and CDR2 sequences are MDHEN and SYDVKM. From the cysteine up to the phenylalanine, the CDR3 has a length of 15 residues. The entry retains the CDR3 DNA only, 45 bases that are in frame from base 1. The V end loses 2 bases and the J end loses 5 bases, and a stretch of 13 bases separates them.

Sequences were derived from peripheral blood, sampled from a patient treated with radiotherapy plus ipilimumab. The chain is encoded by TRBV28 joined to TRBJ2-1; the D gene identity is not certain. The receptor was isolated from a human donor with non-small cell lung cancer who had a partial response to radiotherapy plus ipilimumab. The CDR3 is CASSLPAGRHNEQFF. DNA sequence: TGTGCCAGCAGTTTACCGGCAGGTCGTCACAATGAGCAGTTCTTC.